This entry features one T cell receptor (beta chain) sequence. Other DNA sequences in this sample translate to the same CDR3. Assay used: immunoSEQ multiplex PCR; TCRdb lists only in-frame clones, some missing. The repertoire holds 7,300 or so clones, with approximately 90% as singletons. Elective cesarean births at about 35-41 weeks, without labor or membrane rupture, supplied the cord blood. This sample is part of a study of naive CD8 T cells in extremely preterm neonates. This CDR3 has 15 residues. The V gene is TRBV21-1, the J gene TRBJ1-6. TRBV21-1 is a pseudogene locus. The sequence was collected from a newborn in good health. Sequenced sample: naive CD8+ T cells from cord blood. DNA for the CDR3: TGTGCCAGCAGCAAAGCCCGGAGGGGCGATTCACCCCTCCACTTT. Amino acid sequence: CASSKARRGDSPLHF.